The next 8 T cell receptor beta chains were all read from a single sample in a study of Graves' ophthalmopathy and Graves' hyperthyroidism. Amplification of TCR beta CDR3 regions used RNA transcripts. RT-PCR in the first round used HTBI primers; a second-round multiplex PCR followed. TCRdb reprocessed the multiplex PCR reads with MiXCR, giving one entry per CDR3 protein. Here the sample spans 150,000 to 200,000 distinct CDR3 sequences, just under 40% being singletons. The sequencing input was peripheral blood. These receptors all stem from a man aged 25 to 45 with Graves' ophthalmopathy.

This clonotype showed up many times. V gene TRBV2 combines with J gene TRBJ2-7, with D unclear. The CDR3 extends over 14 amino acids. Between the trimmed V and J ends, which lost 6 bases and 5 bases, there was a span of 17 bases. CDR1 is SNHLY, CDR2 FYNNEI, per germline. The CDR3 DNA follows: TGTGCCAGCAGCCAGACGTCGGATTATGACGAGCAGTACTTC. Translating gives CASSQTSDYDEQYF.

Ten or more counts support this clonotype. V gene TRBV4-3 combines with J gene TRBJ2-7, with a weak D call TRBD2 (5 bases). Trimming pared 0 bases from V and 4 bases from J, leaving 16 bases between. This CDR3 comprises 16 residues. Germline lookup yields CDR1 LGHNA and CDR2 YSLEER. CDR3 DNA sequence: TGCGCCAGCAGCCAAGAAAGGAGGATAACGGGGTACGAGCAGTACTTC. Its translation is CASSQERRITGYEQYF.

This clonotype was seen ten or more times. The chain is built from TRBV7-8 and TRBJ1-2; D is ambiguous. Germline CDR1 and CDR2: SGHVS and FQNEAQ. Trimming cost V 3 bases and J 5 bases, with 7 bases left between them. The CDR3 is 12 amino acids. DNA for the CDR3: TGTGCCAGCAGCTTCGGGATGTATGGCTACACCTTC. Protein: CASSFGMYGYTF.

This clonotype has at least ten counts. The V and J genes are TRBV27 and TRBJ2-5; tentatively, D is TRBD1 (7 bases). Per germline, CDR1 MNHEY and CDR2 SMNVEV (reference sequence). The CDR3 covers 15 residues. Trimming took off 5 bases at V and 4 bases at J, with 17 bases between the two ends. In DNA form, the CDR3 reads TGTGCCAGCAGTCAATCCGGGACAGCGGGAGAGACCCAGTACTTC. Its translation is CASSQSGTAGETQYF.

This clonotype was picked up many times. This rearrangement joins TRBV6-2 or TRBV6-3 to TRBJ2-3; 9 nucleotides line up with TRBD2. V shed 2 bases and J 0 bases; nucleotides not matched to a gene: 6. CDR3 length: 17 residues. Germline lookup yields CDR1 MNHEY and CDR2 SVGEGT. The CDR3 DNA is TGTGCCAGCAGTTACCGAAGACTAGCGGCTAGCACAGATACGCAGTATTTT. Protein product: CASSYRRLAASTDTQYF.

This chain links TRBV9 with TRBJ1-1; D is ambiguous. Between the trimmed V and J ends, which lost 3 bases and 4 bases, there was a span of 13 bases. The CDR3 loop spans 14 amino acids. Germline V gene lookup returns CDR1 SGDLS and CDR2 YYNGEE. The CDR3 nucleotides are TGTGCCAGCAGCGCCCCGCCCGTGGGCACTGAAGCTTTCTTT. Amino acid sequence: CASSAPPVGTEAFF.

This clonotype was counted ten times or more. The CDR3 loop reads CASMDRDTSYEQYF. The CDR3 DNA is TGTGCCAGCATGGACCGGGACACATCCTACGAGCAGTACTTC. The chain uses TRBV28 and TRBJ2-7; D perhaps matches TRBD1 (6 bases). Germline lookup yields CDR1 MDHEN and CDR2 SYDVKM. The CDR3 has 14 residues. The ends were cut back, 7 bases at V and 1 base at J, with 14 bases in the middle.

The chain couples TRBV11-2 to TRBJ2-7; 8 nucleotides match TRBD1. There are 15 residues in the CDR3. J was trimmed by 2 bases and V by 6 bases; bases with no gene match: 9. Germline CDR1 is SGHAT and CDR2 is FQNNGV. Here the CDR3 reads CASSQPNRGTYEQYF. The CDR3 DNA reads TGTGCCAGCAGTCAACCGAACAGGGGGACCTACGAGCAGTACTTC.